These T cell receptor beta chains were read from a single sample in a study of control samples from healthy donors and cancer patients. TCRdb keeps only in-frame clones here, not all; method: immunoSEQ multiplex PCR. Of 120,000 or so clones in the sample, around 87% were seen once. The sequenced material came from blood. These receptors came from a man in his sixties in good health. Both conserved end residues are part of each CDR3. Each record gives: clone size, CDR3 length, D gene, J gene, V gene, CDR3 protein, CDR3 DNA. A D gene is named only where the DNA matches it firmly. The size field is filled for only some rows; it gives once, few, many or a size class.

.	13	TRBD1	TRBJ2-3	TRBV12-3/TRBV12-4	CASRPGTGGTQYF	TGTGCCAGCAGACCGGGGACAGGGGGAACGCAGTATTTT
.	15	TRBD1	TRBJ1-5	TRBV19	CASSIGLGGDQPQHF	TGTGCCAGTAGTATCGGCCTAGGGGGCGATCAGCCCCAGCATTTT
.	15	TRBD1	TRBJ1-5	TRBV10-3	CAVSVGQESNQPQHF	TGTGCCGTCTCGGTGGGACAGGAGAGCAATCAGCCCCAGCATTTT
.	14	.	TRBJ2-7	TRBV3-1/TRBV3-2	CASSRETQPRGLYF	TGTGCCAGCAGCCGGGAGACCCAGCCTCGTGGGCTGTACTTC
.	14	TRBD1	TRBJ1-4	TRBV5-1	CASSLTGGDEKLFF	TGCGCCAGCAGCTTAACAGGGGGCGATGAAAAACTGTTTTTT
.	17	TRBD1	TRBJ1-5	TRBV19	CASSVQTTGFLNQPQHF	TGTGCCAGTAGCGTCCAAACGACAGGGTTTTTGAATCAGCCCCAGCATTTT
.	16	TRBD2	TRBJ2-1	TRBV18	CASSPLQRGGEGEQFF	TGTGCCAGCTCACCACTCCAGCGGGGGGGCGAAGGTGAGCAGTTCTTC
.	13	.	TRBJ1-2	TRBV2	CASSPGSVTGYTF	TGTGCCAGCAGCCCTGGCTCAGTAACTGGCTACACCTTC
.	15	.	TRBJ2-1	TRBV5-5	CASSLQSGQNNEQFF	TGTGCCAGCAGCTTGCAATCAGGTCAAAACAATGAGCAGTTCTTC
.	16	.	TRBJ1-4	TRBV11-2	CASSLARSPAGEKLFF	TGTGCCAGCAGCTTAGCCAGGAGCCCGGCGGGTGAAAAACTGTTTTTT
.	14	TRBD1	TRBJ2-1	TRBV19	CASTRDRVMNEQFF	TGTGCCAGTACCCGGGACAGAGTAATGAATGAGCAGTTCTTC
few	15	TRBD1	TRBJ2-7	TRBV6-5	CASSYSDRGSYEQYF	TGTGCCAGCAGTTACTCGGACAGGGGTTCCTACGAGCAGTACTTC
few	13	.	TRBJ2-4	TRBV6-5	CASSPTGSDIQYF	TGTGCCAGCAGCCCGACGGGGTCGGACATTCAGTACTTC
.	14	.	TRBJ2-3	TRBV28	CASSFRGPLNTQYF	TGTGCCAGCAGTTTCAGGGGACCTTTGAATACGCAGTATTTT
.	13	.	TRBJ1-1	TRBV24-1	CATSDGSATEAFF	TGTGCCACCAGTGACGGGAGTGCAACCGAAGCTTTCTTT
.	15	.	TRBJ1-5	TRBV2	CASSNTGTTGKPQHF	TGTGCCAGCAGTAACACCGGGACCACAGGAAAGCCCCAGCATTTT
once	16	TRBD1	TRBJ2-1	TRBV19	CASSISQGKSYNEQFF	TGTGCCAGTAGTATTTCACAGGGGAAGTCCTACAATGAGCAGTTCTTC
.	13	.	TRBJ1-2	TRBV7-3	CASSPHQGYGYTF	TGTGCCAGCAGCCCCCACCAGGGCTATGGCTACACCTTC
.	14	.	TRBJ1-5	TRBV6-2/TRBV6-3	CASSYFKGNQPQHF	TGTGCCAGCAGTTACTTTAAGGGTAATCAGCCCCAGCATTTT
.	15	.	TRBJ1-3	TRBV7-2	CASSLIGVTGNTIYF	TGTGCCAGCAGCTTAATTGGGGTCACTGGAAACACCATATATTTT
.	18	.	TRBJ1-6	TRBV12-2	CASRLCGGPGSYNSPLHF	TGTGCAAGTCGCTTATGCGGGGGACCTGGCTCCTATAATTCACCCCTCCACTTT
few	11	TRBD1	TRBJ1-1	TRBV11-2	CASSLGQGAFF	TGTGCCAGCAGCTTGGGACAGGGAGCTTTCTTT
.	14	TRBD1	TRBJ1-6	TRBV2	CASRPGTESSPLHF	TGTGCCAGCAGACCCGGGACAGAGAGCTCACCCCTCCACTTT
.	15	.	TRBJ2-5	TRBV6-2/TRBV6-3	CASSYGKGGRETQYF	TGTGCCAGCAGTTACGGCAAGGGTGGTCGGGAGACCCAGTACTTC
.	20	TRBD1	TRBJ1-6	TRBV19	CASSIVPRDRDTSYNSPLHF	TGTGCCAGTAGTATAGTTCCCCGGGACAGGGACACGTCCTATAATTCACCCCTCCACTTT
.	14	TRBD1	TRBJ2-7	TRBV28	CASSFRGQPYEQYF	TGTGCCAGCAGTTTTAGGGGACAGCCTTACGAGCAGTACTTC
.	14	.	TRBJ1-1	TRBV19	CASTHGQTTTEAFF	TGTGCCAGTACTCATGGACAGACAACCACTGAAGCTTTCTTT
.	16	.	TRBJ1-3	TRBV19	CASSIRTGGSGNTIYF	TGTGCCAGTAGTATCCGGACGGGCGGCTCTGGAAACACCATATATTTT
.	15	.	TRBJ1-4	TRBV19	CASTLGRGWDEKLFF	TGTGCCAGTACCCTGGGGCGAGGCTGGGATGAAAAACTGTTTTTT
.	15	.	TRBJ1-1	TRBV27	CASSLGDRRNTEAFF	TGTGCCAGCAGTTTAGGCGACAGGCGGAACACTGAAGCTTTCTTT
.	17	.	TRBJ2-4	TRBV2	CASSEAIRVLAKNIQYF	TGTGCCAGCAGTGAAGCAATCAGGGTTCTAGCCAAAAACATTCAGTACTTC
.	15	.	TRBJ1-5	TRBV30	CAWSRGSFRNQPQHF	TGTGCCTGGAGTCGGGGAAGTTTTCGCAATCAGCCCCAGCATTTT
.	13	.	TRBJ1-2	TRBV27	CASSLDGNYGYTF	TGTGCCAGCAGTTTAGATGGTAACTATGGCTACACCTTC
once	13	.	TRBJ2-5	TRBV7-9	CASSRSGVETQYF	TGTGCCAGCAGCCGGTCGGGGGTAGAGACCCAGTACTTC
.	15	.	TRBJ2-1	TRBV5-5	CASSSGGTSYNEQFF	TGTGCCAGCAGCTCGGGTGGGACTTCGTACAATGAGCAGTTCTTC